Following are 12 T cell receptor beta chains from one sample sequenced in a study of T cell responses to AZD1222 COVID-19 vaccine. Using immunoSEQ multiplex PCR, the repertoire was profiled, and TCRdb retains in-frame clones only, with some absent. The profile shows 94,000 or so clones, roughly 90% of them singletons. The source was peripheral blood, collected on day 0 of AZD1222 vaccination. The origin of the receptors is an adult in good health.

Comment on this clone: The same CDR3 can be traced to other DNA sequences in this sample. The V call is TRBV4-2, the J call TRBJ2-5; unclear D gene. Germline CDR1 and CDR2: LGHNA and YNFKEQ. Trimming removed 0 bases from V and 5 bases from J, with 7 bases in between. This CDR3 has 13 residues. As DNA, the CDR3 is TGTGCCAGCAGCCAAGATTATGGGGAGACCCAGTACTTC. Its translation: CASSQDYGETQYF.

This rearrangement joins TRBV7-9 to TRBJ1-1; a possible D gene is TRBD1 (5 bases). CDR1 is SEHNR and CDR2 is FQNEAQ in the germline V gene (reference sequence). The V gene lost 4 bases and the J gene lost 3 bases, with 9 bases spanning the gap. This CDR3 is 13 amino acids long. The CDR3 is CASSWGDYTEAFF. In DNA form, the CDR3 reads TGTGCCAGCAGCTGGGGGGACTACACTGAAGCTTTCTTT.

This clone was recorded once. The genes are TRBV3-1 (or the pseudogene TRBV3-2) and TRBJ2-7; D not resolved. V dropped 3 bases and J dropped 3 bases, with 9 bases sitting between them. The CDR3 extends over 13 amino acids. The germline V gene has CDR1 LGHDT and CDR2 YNNKEL (reference sequence). In DNA form, the CDR3 reads TGTGCCAGCAGCCAGGAAGAAGTCTACGAGCAGTACTTC. As protein: CASSQEEVYEQYF.

CDR3 nucleotides: TGTGCCATCAGTGAGTCCCAGGGGCGATATCAGCCCCAGCATTTT. Translating it yields CAISESQGRYQPQHF. The chain has TRBV10-3 and TRBJ1-5; D possibly corresponds to TRBD1 (6 bases). The CDR3 length is 15 residues. Trimming removed 0 bases from V and 5 bases from J, with 11 bases in between. Germline-derived CDR1 and CDR2 are ENHRY and SYGVKD.

The chain uses TRBV13 and TRBJ1-1; D is uncertain. The V gene lost 5 bases and the J gene lost 1 base, with 14 bases spanning the gap. The CDR3 sequence is 15 residues long. Germline CDR1 and CDR2: PRHDT and FYEKMQ (reference sequence). CDR3 nucleotides: TGTGCCAGCAGCCCCCGGCGGGGAAGGAACACTGAAGCTTTCTTT. Residues: CASSPRRGRNTEAFF.

This clone has a single count. The V call is TRBV4-1, the J call TRBJ1-4, with 9 bases fitting TRBD1. After removal of 4 bases from V and 8 bases from J, the junction contained 8 bases not matched to a gene. The CDR3 loop spans 15 amino acids. The germline V gene encodes CDR1 MGHRA and CDR2 YSYEKL. In DNA, the CDR3 is TGCGCCAGCAGCCGGCCACAGGGGGCGAGAGAAAAACTGTTTTTT. This gives the protein CASSRPQGAREKLFF.

The chain employs TRBV7-3 and TRBJ1-6; no clear D gene. V lost 5 bases and J 7 bases, leaving 9 bases between the germline ends. The CDR3 has 13 residues. Germline loops: CDR1 SGHTA, CDR2 FQGTGA. Here the CDR3 reads CASSPHGNSPLHF. CDR3 nucleotides: TGTGCCAGCAGCCCCCACGGGAATTCACCCCTCCACTTT.

For the CDR3, the DNA is TGTGCCAGCTCTCCCGGGACCACCTCCCTCTACGAGCAGTACTTC. This translates into CASSPGTTSLYEQYF. The J gene is TRBJ2-7, the V gene TRBV18, with D tentatively TRBD1 or TRBD2 (5 bases each). V was pared by 6 bases and J by 3 bases, with 18 bases between. Germline loops: CDR1 KGHSH, CDR2 LQKENI. The CDR3 covers 15 residues.

The table lists this clone with a few counts. This chain uses TRBV5-1 with TRBJ2-2, with D possibly matching TRBD2 (6 bases). CDR1 SGHRS and CDR2 YFSETQ come from the germline V gene. Trimming shortened V by 1 base and J by 1 base, and 11 bases separated the two germline ends. The CDR3 is made up of 16 amino acids. The CDR3 spells CASSLYQGGNTGELFF. For the CDR3, the DNA is TGCGCCAGCAGCTTGTACCAGGGAGGGAACACCGGGGAGCTGTTTTTT. The full variable domain, completed using reference TRBV5-1 and TRBJ2-2, is KAGVTQTPRYLIKTRGQQVTLSCSPISGHRSVSWYQQTPGQGLQFLFEYFSETQRNKGNFPGRFSGRQFSNSRSEMNVSTLELGDSALYLCASSLYQGGNTGELFFGEGSRLTVL.

This rearrangement joins TRBV6-6 to TRBJ1-2; 11 bases line up with TRBD1. The V and J ends lost 5 bases and 8 bases, in that order; junction bases with no gene match: 7. The CDR3 is made up of 14 amino acids. CDR1 and CDR2 (germline): MNHNY, SVGAGI (reference sequence). CDR3 nucleotide sequence: TGTGCCAGCAGTCTCGGGACAGGGGGAAGGGGCTACACCTTC. Translated: CASSLGTGGRGYTF.

The chain has TRBV9 and TRBJ1-1; no reliable D call. This CDR3 spans 17 amino acids. V lost 0 bases, J lost 0 bases, and 15 bases lay in between. The germline CDR1 and CDR2 sequences are SGDLS and YYNGEE. The CDR3 is CASSVVSTLGMNTEAFF. The CDR3 coding sequence is TGTGCCAGCAGCGTAGTGTCGACTCTGGGGATGAACACTGAAGCTTTCTTT.

The chain recombines TRBV19 with TRBJ1-5, with D hard to call. V was trimmed by 5 bases and J by 2 bases, leaving 10 bases between them. Germline lookup yields CDR1 LNHDA and CDR2 SQIVND (reference sequence). The CDR3 is 14 residues long. The CDR3 coding sequence is TGTGCCAGTAGTTTCGGGTCAGGCAATCAGCCCCAGCATTTT. It encodes CASSFGSGNQPQHF.